A selection of T cell receptor beta chains follows, all from one sample in a study of cytomegalovirus exposure and HLA in healthy donors. Profiling relied on immunoSEQ multiplex PCR, and the TCRdb table lists in-frame clones only, not all of them. Of 100,000 to 150,000 clones listed, roughly 74% are singletons. The sample was PBMCs. The receptors were sampled from a male donor in good health and CMV-seronegative. Both conserved end residues are part of each CDR3. D genes are given only for firm matches.

J gene: TRBJ2-3; V gene: TRBV19; D gene: TRBD2; CDR3 protein: CASSSGGADTQYF
J gene: TRBJ2-1; V gene: TRBV5-6; D gene: TRBD2; CDR3 protein: CASSWTSGNYNEQFF
J gene: TRBJ2-1; V gene: TRBV11-2; D gene: TRBD2; CDR3 protein: CASASGRRPGSYNEQFF
J gene: TRBJ2-7; V gene: TRBV7-2; D gene: .; CDR3 protein: CASSSAYEQYF
J gene: TRBJ1-2; V gene: TRBV18; D gene: TRBD1; CDR3 protein: CASSPPGSGQLSGYTF
J gene: TRBJ1-1; V gene: TRBV14; D gene: .; CDR3 protein: CASSQDSGGTEAFF
J gene: TRBJ1-5; V gene: TRBV11-2; D gene: .; CDR3 protein: CASSLVRAGESNQPQHF
J gene: TRBJ1-3; V gene: TRBV5-8; D gene: TRBD1; CDR3 protein: CASSSGQGARGNTIYF
J gene: TRBJ2-7; V gene: TRBV30; D gene: .; CDR3 protein: CAWSGQAGREQYF
J gene: TRBJ2-5; V gene: TRBV7-9; D gene: .; CDR3 protein: CSSSLGGDSYF
J gene: TRBJ2-7; V gene: TRBV6-4; D gene: .; CDR3 protein: CASCRESQNPYEQYF
J gene: TRBJ1-2; V gene: TRBV19; D gene: .; CDR3 protein: CASTLSPGTSHGYTF
J gene: TRBJ2-1; V gene: TRBV30; D gene: .; CDR3 protein: CAWSVEAGSYNEQFF
J gene: TRBJ2-7; V gene: TRBV19; D gene: TRBD1; CDR3 protein: CASRGQGSYEQYF
J gene: TRBJ1-3; V gene: TRBV7-2; D gene: .; CDR3 protein: CASSLFRGQDTIYF
J gene: TRBJ2-4; V gene: TRBV2; D gene: TRBD2; CDR3 protein: CASSRAGTSGGASKNIQYF
J gene: TRBJ1-1; V gene: TRBV7-2; D gene: TRBD1; CDR3 protein: CASSLVNRGLAEAFF
J gene: TRBJ2-7; V gene: TRBV4-3; D gene: TRBD2; CDR3 protein: CASSQGLAGFNEQYF
J gene: TRBJ2-2; V gene: TRBV9; D gene: TRBD2; CDR3 protein: CASSVDPAGGVGELFF
J gene: TRBJ1-2; V gene: TRBV6-1; D gene: .; CDR3 protein: CASSEVYGYTF
J gene: TRBJ2-7; V gene: TRBV4-3; D gene: .; CDR3 protein: CASSQEKGYGDEQYF
J gene: TRBJ1-4; V gene: TRBV2; D gene: TRBD1; CDR3 protein: CASSPRTGANEKLFF
J gene: TRBJ2-2; V gene: TRBV11-2; D gene: .; CDR3 protein: CASSLGGLKNTGELFF
J gene: TRBJ2-7; V gene: TRBV7-9; D gene: TRBD2; CDR3 protein: CASSLAVLAGGREQYF
J gene: TRBJ2-1; V gene: TRBV27; D gene: TRBD1; CDR3 protein: CASTPTGAHEQFF
J gene: TRBJ2-7; V gene: TRBV2; D gene: .; CDR3 protein: CASSGRGRDRSSYEQYF
J gene: TRBJ2-3; V gene: TRBV27; D gene: TRBD1; CDR3 protein: CASSSQGVLSTDTQYF
J gene: TRBJ2-5; V gene: TRBV5-1; D gene: .; CDR3 protein: CASNLEPGQLETQYF
J gene: TRBJ2-3; V gene: TRBV2; D gene: TRBD1; CDR3 protein: CASRVSDRGYTDTQYF
J gene: TRBJ2-3; V gene: TRBV10-2; D gene: TRBD1; CDR3 protein: CASTSLTGLRGTDTQYF
J gene: TRBJ2-1; V gene: TRBV7-9; D gene: .; CDR3 protein: CASSLGTLLRLFF
J gene: TRBJ1-2; V gene: TRBV11-2; D gene: TRBD1; CDR3 protein: CASSKDRAGGYTF
J gene: TRBJ2-3; V gene: TRBV7-2; D gene: .; CDR3 protein: CASSFGSNTDTQYF
J gene: TRBJ1-2; V gene: TRBV19; D gene: TRBD1; CDR3 protein: CASSTATGTNYGYTF
J gene: TRBJ2-2; V gene: TRBV28; D gene: TRBD2; CDR3 protein: CASGAGGPDGELFF
J gene: TRBJ1-5; V gene: TRBV28; D gene: .; CDR3 protein: CASSLGPVNQPQHF
J gene: TRBJ2-7; V gene: TRBV9; D gene: TRBD2; CDR3 protein: CASSGSGTSGIEQYF
J gene: TRBJ1-5; V gene: TRBV6-5; D gene: .; CDR3 protein: CASSHPRLNQPQHF
J gene: TRBJ2-2; V gene: TRBV19; D gene: TRBD1; CDR3 protein: CASSMGTANTGELFF
J gene: TRBJ1-5; V gene: TRBV4-2; D gene: .; CDR3 protein: CASSRSQGLSNQPQHF
J gene: .; V gene: TRBV7-8; D gene: TRBD2; CDR3 protein: CASSLRLAVEYEQYF
J gene: TRBJ1-3; V gene: TRBV9; D gene: .; CDR3 protein: CASSGQGNTIYF
J gene: TRBJ2-1; V gene: TRBV28; D gene: .; CDR3 protein: CASSEIGSSYNEQFF
J gene: TRBJ1-2; V gene: TRBV7-6; D gene: TRBD1; CDR3 protein: CASSLSPPSGTGGNYGYTF
J gene: TRBJ2-7; V gene: TRBV7-3; D gene: .; CDR3 protein: CASSLGGGGYEQYF
J gene: TRBJ2-1; V gene: TRBV4-3; D gene: .; CDR3 protein: CASSQVAGNAYEQFF
J gene: TRBJ2-5; V gene: TRBV19; D gene: TRBD1; CDR3 protein: CASSSLGQGQETQYF
J gene: TRBJ2-1; V gene: TRBV9; D gene: .; CDR3 protein: CASSWGESSYNEQFF
J gene: TRBJ1-5; V gene: TRBV11-2; D gene: .; CDR3 protein: CASSSLRGGEIQPQHF
J gene: TRBJ2-5; V gene: TRBV5-4; D gene: .; CDR3 protein: CASSLVDIQETQYF
J gene: TRBJ1-6; V gene: TRBV27; D gene: TRBD1; CDR3 protein: CASNDRGPYNSPLHF
J gene: TRBJ1-1; V gene: TRBV7-9; D gene: .; CDR3 protein: CASSLGFLSTEAFF
J gene: TRBJ2-1; V gene: TRBV10-3; D gene: .; CDR3 protein: CAISEIDRGRWEQFF
J gene: TRBJ2-3; V gene: TRBV14; D gene: .; CDR3 protein: CASSQDLHQPLSTDTQYF
J gene: TRBJ1-5; V gene: TRBV7-9; D gene: .; CDR3 protein: CASGGLDSNQPQHF
J gene: TRBJ1-2; V gene: TRBV7-2; D gene: TRBD1; CDR3 protein: CASSSRTGNYGYTF
J gene: TRBJ1-2; V gene: TRBV4-2; D gene: .; CDR3 protein: CASSQQSNYGYTF
J gene: TRBJ2-7; V gene: TRBV27; D gene: TRBD1; CDR3 protein: CASSLRQGTYEQYF
J gene: TRBJ1-2; V gene: TRBV7-9; D gene: .; CDR3 protein: CASSGGYGYTF